These 19 T cell receptor beta chains share one sample of origin, sequenced in a study of T cell repertoires in cytomegalovirus infection. From the reads, TCRdb called clonotypes with MiXCR, one entry per CDR3 protein. Of some 180,000 distinct CDR3 sequences listed, about a sixth are singletons. The sequencing input was CD8+ T cells from PBMCs. The receptors stem from a human donor in good health (CMV status not recorded). Some clones in this sample may be carry-over from other donors' samples.

Only a few counts were recorded for this clonotype. J is TRBJ1-1 and V is TRBV28, with D perhaps matching TRBD1 (6 bases). There are 13 residues in the CDR3. Looked up from germline, CDR1 is MDHEN and CDR2 is SYDVKM. The V end was cut by 6 bases, the J end by 4 bases, with 12 bases between. The CDR3 DNA follows: TGTGCCAGCAGCTCAGGGGAAAGCACTGAAGCTTTCTTT. Protein sequence: CASSSGESTEAFF.

This rearrangement joins TRBV30 to TRBJ2-4; tentative D call: TRBD2 (7 bases). The CDR3 sequence is 15 residues long. The germline CDR1 and CDR2 sequences are GTSNPN and SVGIG (reference sequence). Trimming removed 0 bases from V and 3 bases from J, with 12 bases in between. Written as DNA, the CDR3 is TGTGCCTGGAGTGTAGGGCGGGGGCTCAAAAACATTCAGTACTTC. This sequence encodes CAWSVGRGLKNIQYF.

This chain uses TRBV12-3 or TRBV12-4 with TRBJ2-7, with D unclear. The CDR3 is 12 residues long. V gave up 6 bases and J gave up 3 bases, with 9 bases separating them. The CDR3 is CASSRAFYEQYF. The CDR3 region has the DNA TGTGCCAGCAGCCGAGCCTTCTACGAGCAGTACTTC.

The V and J genes are TRBV7-6 and TRBJ2-1; a possible D gene is TRBD1 (5 bases). CDR1 and CDR2 (germline): SGHVS, FNYEAQ. Deletions cut 1 base from V and 2 bases from J, with 12 bases between. The CDR3 spans 16 residues. CDR3 DNA sequence: TGTGCCAGCAGCTTAGGACAAGGGGTCCCCTACAATGAGCAGTTCTTC. As protein: CASSLGQGVPYNEQFF.

In its sample, this clonotype was seen a few times. The chain is built from TRBV7-6 and TRBJ2-2; D is tentatively TRBD1 or TRBD2 (5 bases each). Germline values: CDR1 SGHVS, CDR2 FNYEAQ. The CDR3 is made up of 17 amino acids. V was shortened by 3 bases and J by 2 bases, with 16 bases between the two germline ends. This chain's CDR3 is CASSFLIRDANTGELFF. As DNA, the CDR3 is TGTGCCAGCAGCTTTCTGATCCGGGACGCAAACACCGGGGAGCTGTTTTTT.

This clonotype was picked up a small number of times. The rearrangement joins TRBV7-9 to TRBJ1-5; tentative D call: TRBD1 (5 bases). There are 14 residues in the CDR3. The germline CDR1 and CDR2 sequences are SEHNR and FQNEAQ (reference sequence). With 5 bases removed from V and 7 bases from J, the gap between germline ends came to 15 bases. In DNA form, the CDR3 reads TGTGCCAGCAGCCCAGACAGCAATCAGCAGCCCCAGCATTTT. Its protein is CASSPDSNQQPQHF.

This clonotype came up many times. This chain joins TRBV7-8 and TRBJ2-1; TRBD1 agrees at 8 bases. J gave up 2 bases and V 0 bases, and 9 bases lay outside the gene matches. There are 18 residues in the CDR3. Per germline, CDR1 SGHVS and CDR2 FQNEAQ. This CDR3 is CASSLAAGGMTPYNEQFF. CDR3 nucleotide sequence: TGTGCCAGCAGCTTAGCGGCAGGGGGCATGACGCCCTACAATGAGCAGTTCTTC.

In its sample, this clonotype was seen a few times. This sequence joins TRBV14 and TRBJ2-1; D possibly corresponds to TRBD2 (5 bases). CDR1 and CDR2 (germline): SGHDN, FVKESK. CDR3 length equals 19 residues. The V end was cut by 1 base, the J end by 5 bases, with 24 bases between. The CDR3 nucleotides are TGTGCCAGCAGCCAAGGCGCCCTTTTAGAGGGTATTTGGAACAATGAGCAGTTCTTC. Its protein product is CASSQGALLEGIWNNEQFF. Full variable domain (remainder filled in from reference TRBV14 and TRBJ2-1): EAGVTQFPSHSVIEKGQTVTLRCDPISGHDNLYWYRRVMGKEIKFLLHFVKESKQDESGMPNNRFLAERTGGTYSTLKVQPAELEDSGVYFCASSQGALLEGIWNNEQFFGPGTRLTVL.

The chain carries TRBV11-2 and TRBJ1-1; D remains ambiguous. Trimming left V 0 bases short and J 10 bases short, with 15 bases between. The CDR3 runs 14 residues. Germline V lookup: CDR1 SGHAT, CDR2 FQNNGV. The CDR3 protein is CASSLERTGMRAFF. CDR3 in DNA: TGTGCCAGCAGCTTAGAAAGGACTGGAATGAGAGCTTTCTTT.

This clonotype showed up just a few times. The chain combines TRBV5-1 with TRBJ2-1; 9 bases agree with TRBD2. The ends lost 3 bases at V and 4 bases at J; junction bases unmatched: 5. CDR3 length equals 15 residues. The germline V gene encodes CDR1 SGHRS and CDR2 YFSETQ. Here the CDR3 reads CASSYDLAGYNEQFF. CDR3 nucleotides: TGCGCCAGCAGCTACGACCTAGCGGGGTACAATGAGCAGTTCTTC.

The chain carries TRBV7-2 and TRBJ1-2; D is unclear. Germline V gene sequence: CDR1 SGHTA, CDR2 FQGNSA. V shed 3 bases and J shed 8 bases, with 13 bases lying between them. This CDR3 contains 13 residues. The CDR3 DNA is TGTGCCAGCAGCTTGACCGAGGTTGGAGGCTACACCTTC. Protein: CASSLTEVGGYTF.

The chain links TRBV2 to TRBJ2-4; a possible D gene is TRBD1 (6 bases). Per germline, CDR1 SNHLY and CDR2 FYNNEI. The CDR3 extends over 11 amino acids. Trimming took 9 bases from V and 10 from J, leaving 13 bases between them. Here the CDR3 DNA reads TGTGCCAGTCTCCAGAGGGGGATTCAGTACTTC. Its protein product is CASLQRGIQYF.

This clonotype was seen once. The CDR3 is CASSAPVDNQPQHF. CDR3 nucleotide sequence: TGTGCCAGCAGTGCCCCCGTGGACAATCAGCCCCAGCATTTT. V usage is TRBV28 and J usage is TRBJ1-5; D unclear. The CDR3 consists of 14 residues. V shed 5 bases and J shed 3 bases, with 11 bases lying between them. Germline values: CDR1 MDHEN, CDR2 SYDVKM.

The J gene is TRBJ2-2, the V gene TRBV6-2 or TRBV6-3, with a tentative D call TRBD1 (5 bases). V dropped 0 bases and J dropped 1 base, with 9 bases sitting between them. The CDR3 totals 16 residues. From germline, CDR1 is MNHEY and CDR2 SVGEGT. The CDR3 nucleotides read TGTGCCAGCAGTTACTCGGCAAGGGGGAACACCGGGGAGCTGTTTTTT. Translated, it gives CASSYSARGNTGELFF.

The chain joins TRBV28 to TRBJ1-5; TRBD1 matches at 7 bases. V gave up 6 bases and J gave up 5 bases; unmatched junction bases: 10. Germline V gives CDR1 MDHEN, CDR2 SYDVKM. The CDR3 consists of 15 residues. CDR3 DNA sequence: TGTGCCAGCAGGAGCGGATACAGGGGATATCAGCCCCAGCATTTT. Encoded protein: CASRSGYRGYQPQHF.

The chain recombines TRBV7-9 with TRBJ2-7; the D is unclear. The CDR3 length is 16 residues. V dropped 5 bases and J dropped 3 bases, with 20 bases sitting between them. Per the germline V gene, CDR1 is SEHNR and CDR2 is FQNEAQ (reference sequence). In DNA form, the CDR3 reads TGTGCCAGCAGCGTCACCGGGTCGTCTATCTACTACGAGCAGTACTTC. It encodes CASSVTGSSIYYEQYF.

V gene TRBV20-1 combines with J gene TRBJ2-7, with D possibly matching TRBD2 (5 bases). Deletions cut 4 bases from V and 4 bases from J, with 8 bases between. This CDR3 has 11 amino acids. Germline loops: CDR1 DFQATT, CDR2 SNEGSKA (reference sequence). CDR3 protein: CSAKGLYEQYF. CDR3 sequence (DNA): TGCAGTGCTAAAGGACTTTACGAGCAGTACTTC.

In this sample, this clonotype turned up a few times. The chain uses TRBV7-9 and TRBJ2-7; the match to TRBD1 covers 10 bases. Per germline, CDR1 SEHNR and CDR2 FQNEAQ (reference sequence). The CDR3 runs 16 residues. Trimming took 5 bases from V and 5 from J; bases not matched to a gene: 12. This chain's CDR3 is CASSPTAGTGANEQYF. CDR3 sequence (DNA): TGTGCCAGCAGCCCTACGGCAGGGACAGGGGCCAACGAGCAGTACTTC.

This clonotype has more than one count but fewer than ten. V gene TRBV6-6 combines with J gene TRBJ1-2; D is perhaps TRBD1 (5 bases). The V and J ends lost 7 bases and 2 bases respectively, with 20 bases between them. Germline values: CDR1 MNHNY, CDR2 SVGAGI (reference sequence). This CDR3 region has 16 residues. The CDR3 nucleotides are TGTGCCAGCATGTGGGGGGAGACGGAGGGCAACTATGGCTACACCTTC. Translation gives CASMWGETEGNYGYTF.